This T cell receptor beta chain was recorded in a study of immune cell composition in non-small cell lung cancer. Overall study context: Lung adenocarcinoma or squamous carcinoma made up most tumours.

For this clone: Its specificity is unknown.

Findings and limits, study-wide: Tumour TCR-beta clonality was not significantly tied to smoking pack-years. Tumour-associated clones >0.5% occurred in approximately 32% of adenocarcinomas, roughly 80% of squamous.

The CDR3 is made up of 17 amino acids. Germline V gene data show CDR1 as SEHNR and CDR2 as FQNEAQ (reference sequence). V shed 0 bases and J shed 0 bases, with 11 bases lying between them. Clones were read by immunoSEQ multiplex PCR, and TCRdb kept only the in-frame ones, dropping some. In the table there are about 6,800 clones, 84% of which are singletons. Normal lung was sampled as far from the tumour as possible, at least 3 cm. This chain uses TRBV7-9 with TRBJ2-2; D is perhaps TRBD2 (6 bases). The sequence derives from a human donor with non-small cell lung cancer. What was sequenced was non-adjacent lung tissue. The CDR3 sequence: CASSLAGDFSNTGELFF. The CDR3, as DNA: TGTGCCAGCAGCTTAGCGGGGGACTTTTCGAACACCGGGGAGCTGTTTTTT.